This TCR beta chain was documented in a study of cytomegalovirus exposure and HLA in healthy donors. Study summary: An earlier analysis found around 100 million unique TCR beta sequences from roughly 170 million T cells. Study-level results: Indistinguishable V segments, including TRBV6-2 and TRBV6-3, were excluded.

It was with 60 Vbeta and 13 Jbeta primers that the PCR ran. Produced via immunoSEQ multiplex PCR; TCRdb's table is partial and in-frame only. The repertoire holds approximately 100,000 clones, about 68% seen once, with around 14% in the top ten. CDR3 length: 15 amino acids. V shed 3 bases and J 8 bases; nucleotides not matched to a gene: 5. Per germline, CDR1 MGHRA and CDR2 YSYEKL. Worth noting for this clone: What it binds is not known.

The specimen was PBMCs. The J gene is TRBJ2-1, the V gene TRBV4-1; TRBD1 aligns across 12 bases. The source of this sequence is a male donor in good health and CMV-seropositive. DNA of the CDR3: TGCGCCAGCAGCCAGGCGGGACAGGGGGCACATGAGCAGTTCTTC. Translating it yields CASSQAGQGAHEQFF.